The present TCR beta chain was sequenced within a study of blood T cells in healthy people across ages. Study-wide findings and caveats: TCR beta diversity, measured per million T cells, fell in a roughly linear way with age.

Combining a sample-barcoded 5' primer with a J-beta primer mix, a second PCR ran for roughly 7 to 12 cycles. Each CDR3 protein gets one entry after TCRdb re-called the 5' RACE reads with MiXCR. Of approximately 1.5 million distinct CDR3 sequences listed, roughly a third are singletons. From germline, CDR1 is GTSNPN and CDR2 SVGIG (reference sequence). The CDR3 is 13 residues long. V shed 4 bases and J shed 5 bases, with 15 bases lying between them. Only a few counts were recorded for this clonotype. Its antigen is not identified. The source of this sequence is a woman aged 25-40 years in good health. The chain couples TRBV30 to TRBJ2-7; D is possibly TRBD1 or TRBD2 (5 bases each). Material for sequencing was blood. The CDR3 sequence: CAWNDLRGHEQYF. As DNA, the CDR3 is TGTGCCTGGAACGACCTCCGGGGCCACGAGCAGTACTTC.